This passage covers 8 T cell receptor beta chains from one sample sequenced in a study of cytomegalovirus exposure and HLA in healthy donors. PCR amplification relied on 60 Vbeta primers (plus 13 Jbeta primers). TCRdb's copy holds only in-frame clones and misses some; the assay was immunoSEQ multiplex PCR. In the table there are roughly 120,000 clones, 81% of which are singletons. Input material: PBMCs. These receptors were taken from a woman between 25 and 40 years old in good health and CMV-seronegative.

The chain has TRBV28 and TRBJ1-3; D is unresolved. Trimming removed 5 bases from V and 8 bases from J, with 7 bases in between. This CDR3 spans 11 amino acids. CDR1 is MDHEN and CDR2 is SYDVKM in the germline V gene. The CDR3 sequence: CASSGRDTIYF. The DNA of the CDR3 is TGTGCCAGCAGTGGGCGGGACACCATATATTTT.

The rearrangement links TRBV28 to TRBJ2-7; D not resolved. V shed 4 bases and J shed 3 bases, with 4 bases lying between them. The CDR3 loop spans 11 amino acids. Per the germline V gene, CDR1 is MDHEN and CDR2 is SYDVKM. The CDR3 region is CASSSYYEQYF. The CDR3 DNA reads TGTGCCAGCAGTTCCTACTACGAGCAGTACTTC.

The chain couples TRBV29-1 to TRBJ2-5; TRBD2 is a possible D gene (6 bases). V gave up 5 bases and J gave up 5 bases, with 12 bases separating them. Germline V gives CDR1 SQVTM, CDR2 ANQGSEA. The CDR3 covers 12 residues. The CDR3 nucleotides are TGCAGCGTTCACTCTAGCGCGGAGACCCAGTACTTC. This translates into CSVHSSAETQYF.

This chain connects TRBV18 to TRBJ2-1; D gene unclear. The V gene lost 3 bases and the J gene lost 7 bases, with 16 bases spanning the gap. CDR1 and CDR2 (germline): KGHSH, LQKENI. CDR3 length equals 15 residues. The CDR3 protein is CASSPDTALGNEQFF. CDR3 DNA: TGTGCCAGCTCACCCGACACAGCTTTGGGTAATGAGCAGTTCTTC. The variable domain in full, completed from reference TRBV18 and TRBJ2-1, reads NAGVMQNPRHLVRRRGQEARLRCSPMKGHSHVYWYRQLPEEGLKFMVYLQKENIIDESGMPKERFSAEFPKEGPSILRIQQVVRGDSAAYFCASSPDTALGNEQFFGPGTRLTVL.

This clone has only one observation. The chain recombines TRBV29-1 with TRBJ1-5, with 12 bases aligning to TRBD1. The junction had 9 bases not matched to a gene; V was cut back by 5 bases and J by 7 bases. Germline CDR1 reads SQVTM; CDR2 reads ANQGSEA. The CDR3 sequence is 15 residues long. The CDR3 DNA is TGCAGCGTTTGGGAGGGACAGGGGGCAAAACAGCCCCAGCATTTT. It specifies CSVWEGQGAKQPQHF. Variable domain in full (rest from reference TRBV29-1 and TRBJ1-5): SAVISQKPSRDICQRGTSLTIQCQVDSQVTMMFWYRQQPGQSLTLIATANQGSEATYESGFVIDKFPISRPNLTFSTLTVSNMSPEDSSIYLCSVWEGQGAKQPQHFGDGTRLSIL.

This clone was seen a handful of times. The chain links TRBV4-3 to TRBJ1-4; 7 nucleotides align to TRBD1. The trim removed 1 base at V and 0 bases at J, leaving 8 bases unmatched. Per the germline V gene, CDR1 is LGHNA and CDR2 is YSLEER. This CDR3 region has 18 residues. The chain's CDR3 is CASSQGRTGEPTNEKLFF. The CDR3 DNA is TGCGCCAGCAGCCAAGGGAGGACAGGAGAACCAACTAATGAAAAACTGTTTTTT.

CDR3 protein: CASSDPAETSGRNEQFF. The CDR3 region has the DNA TGCGCCAGCAGTGACCCCGCGGAGACTAGCGGGCGTAATGAGCAGTTCTTC. The chain joins TRBV10-1 to TRBJ2-1; 10 bases are a match to TRBD2. J lost 7 bases, V lost 3 bases, and 12 bases had no gene match. In germline, CDR1 is WNHNN, CDR2 SYGVQD (reference sequence). The CDR3 is 17 residues long.

Written as DNA, the CDR3 is TGTGCCAGCGCCCCGGGACAGGGGGGGAACACTGAAGCTTTCTTT. Amino acid sequence: CASAPGQGGNTEAFF. The chain joins TRBV27 to TRBJ1-1, with 11 bases identical to TRBD1. CDR3 length: 15 amino acids. Germline V gene sequence: CDR1 MNHEY, CDR2 SMNVEV (reference sequence). V was clipped by 8 bases and J by 1 base; unmatched bases: 6.